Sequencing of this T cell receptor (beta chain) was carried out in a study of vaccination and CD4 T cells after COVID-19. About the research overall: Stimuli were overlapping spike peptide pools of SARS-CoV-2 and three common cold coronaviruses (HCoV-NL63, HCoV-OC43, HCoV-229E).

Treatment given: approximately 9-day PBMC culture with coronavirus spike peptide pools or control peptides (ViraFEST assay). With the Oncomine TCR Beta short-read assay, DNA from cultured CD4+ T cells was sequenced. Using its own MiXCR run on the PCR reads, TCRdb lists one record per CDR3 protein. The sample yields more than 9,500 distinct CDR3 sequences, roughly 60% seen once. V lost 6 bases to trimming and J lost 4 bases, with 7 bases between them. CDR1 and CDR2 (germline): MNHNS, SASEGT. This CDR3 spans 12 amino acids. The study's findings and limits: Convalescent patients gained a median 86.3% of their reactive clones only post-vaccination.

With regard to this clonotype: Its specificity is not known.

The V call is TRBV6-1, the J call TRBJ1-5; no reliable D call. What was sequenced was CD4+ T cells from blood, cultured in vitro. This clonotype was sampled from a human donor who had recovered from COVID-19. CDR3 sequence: CASRNRNQPQHF. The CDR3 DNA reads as TGTGCCAGCAGAAATAGGAATCAGCCCCAGCATTTT.